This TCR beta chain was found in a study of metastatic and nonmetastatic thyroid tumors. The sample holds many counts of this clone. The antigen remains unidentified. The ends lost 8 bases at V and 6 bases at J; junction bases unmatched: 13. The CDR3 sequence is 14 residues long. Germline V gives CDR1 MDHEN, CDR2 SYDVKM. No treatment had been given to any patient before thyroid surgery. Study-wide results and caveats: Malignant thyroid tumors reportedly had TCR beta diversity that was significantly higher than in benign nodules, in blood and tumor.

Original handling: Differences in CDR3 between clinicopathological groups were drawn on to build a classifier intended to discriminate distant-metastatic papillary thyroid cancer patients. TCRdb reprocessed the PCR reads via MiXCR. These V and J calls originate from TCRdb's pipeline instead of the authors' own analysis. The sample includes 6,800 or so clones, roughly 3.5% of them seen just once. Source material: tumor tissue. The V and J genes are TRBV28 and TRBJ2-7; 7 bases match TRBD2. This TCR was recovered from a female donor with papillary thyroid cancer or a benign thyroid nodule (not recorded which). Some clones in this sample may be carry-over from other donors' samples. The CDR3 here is CASGTRGLEGEQYF. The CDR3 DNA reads TGTGCCAGCGGAACCCGCGGACTAGAGGGCGAGCAGTACTTC.